The 26 T cell receptor beta chains listed next were all sequenced from one sample in a study of CD8+CD57+ T cells in acquired aplastic anemia. TCR beta VDJ and CDR3 profiling used genomic DNA as template. From the reads, TCRdb called clonotypes with MiXCR, one entry per CDR3 protein. The sample consists of fewer than 200,000 distinct CDR3 sequences, about 60% of them appearing once. The sequenced material came from sorted CD4+, CD8+, or CD8+CD57+ T cells (not recorded which) from PBMCs. The source is a human donor in good health.

This clonotype was picked up many times. This chain joins TRBV19 and TRBJ2-2, with no clear D. Germline values: CDR1 LNHDA, CDR2 SQIVND (reference sequence). This CDR3 comprises 13 residues. Trimming removed 1 base at V and 4 bases at J, with 4 bases between. For the CDR3, the DNA is TGTGCCAGTAGTATAGCCAGCACCGGGGAGCTGTTTTTT. It encodes CASSIASTGELFF.

The rearrangement uses TRBV7-9 and TRBJ1-5; D perhaps matches TRBD1 (5 bases). There are 15 residues in the CDR3. Germline V gives CDR1 SEHNR, CDR2 FQNEAQ (reference sequence). Trimming cost V 5 bases and J 3 bases, with 14 bases left between them. The DNA of the CDR3 is TGTGCCAGCAGCCCGACCGACAGTTACAATCAGCCCCAGCATTTT. Its protein product is CASSPTDSYNQPQHF.

This clonotype has only one observation. The chain combines TRBV29-1 with TRBJ2-1; 9 nucleotides line up with TRBD2. Germline V lookup: CDR1 SQVTM, CDR2 ANQGSEA. V was clipped by 7 bases and J by 4 bases; unmatched bases: 20. CDR3 length: 18 residues. The CDR3 reads CSAKRLAERVYLYNEQFF. CDR3 nucleotide sequence: TGCAGCGCCAAGAGACTAGCGGAGAGAGTCTACCTTTACAATGAGCAGTTCTTC.

A single count supports this clonotype. The chain is built from TRBV7-9 and TRBJ2-7; no clear D gene. The V gene lost 1 base and the J gene lost 7 bases, with 8 bases spanning the gap. Germline CDR1 reads SEHNR; CDR2 reads FQNEAQ (reference sequence). This CDR3 comprises 12 residues. CDR3: CASSLGAAEQYF. CDR3 DNA sequence: TGTGCCAGCAGCTTAGGCGCTGCGGAGCAGTACTTC.

To note about this clonotype: The final CDR3 position lacks the conserved phenylalanine or tryptophan, pointing to a likely read error. The genes are TRBV2 and TRBJ1-5, with D tentatively TRBD1 (5 bases). Deletions cut 0 bases from V and 3 bases from J, with 9 bases between. CDR1 and CDR2 (germline): SNHLY, FYNNEI. CDR3 length equals 15 residues. In DNA form, the CDR3 reads TGTGCCAGCAGTGAAGCAGGGGAGGCCAATCAGCCCCAGCATTAT. Its protein product is CASSEAGEANQPQHY.

V is TRBV7-9 and J is TRBJ2-7; no definite D call. Germline assignment: CDR1 SEHNR and CDR2 FQNEAQ (reference sequence). This CDR3 has 13 residues. Trimming stripped 4 bases from V and 2 bases from J, with 9 bases between. The CDR3 nucleotides are TGTGCCAGCAGCTCTGAGTCCGCCTACGAGCAGTACTTC. Protein sequence: CASSSESAYEQYF.

The sample holds a few counts of this clonotype. V usage is TRBV27 and J usage is TRBJ2-7; TRBD2 aligns across 7 bases. With V trimmed by 5 bases and J by 6 bases, 10 bases remained unmatched. This CDR3 region has 14 residues. Germline assignment: CDR1 MNHEY and CDR2 SMNVEV (reference sequence). The CDR3, as DNA: TGTGCCAGCAGTCGCCTCGGGGGGAGGCGCGAGCAGTACTTC. Translating gives CASSRLGGRREQYF.

In the case of this clonotype: Likely a read error: the CDR3 ends without its conserved phenylalanine or tryptophan. This sequence joins TRBV5-6 and TRBJ2-7, with no clear D. In germline, CDR1 is SGHDT, CDR2 YYEEEE. Trimming pared 5 bases from V and 3 bases from J, leaving 9 bases between. The CDR3 spans 12 residues. The chain's CDR3 is CASSYSGYEQYL. CDR3 nucleotide sequence: TGTGCCAGCAGTTACTCAGGCTACGAGCAGTACCTC.

The chain is built from TRBV4-3 and TRBJ2-1; 9 nucleotides match TRBD2. CDR1 is LGHNA, CDR2 YSLEER, per germline. Trimming removed 5 bases from V and 5 bases from J; junction bases left unmatched: 19. The CDR3 runs 19 residues. The chain's CDR3 is CASSSRGGGRAKQNNEQFF. CDR3 DNA sequence: TGCGCCAGCAGCTCCCGAGGGGGCGGGAGGGCCAAACAGAACAATGAGCAGTTCTTC.

This clonotype turned up a few times. This chain joins TRBV15 and TRBJ2-5; 10 nucleotides agree with TRBD2. V was pared by 8 bases and J by 9 bases, with 9 bases of the junction left unmatched. The germline CDR1 and CDR2 sequences are LNHNV and YYDKDF (reference sequence). CDR3 length equals 13 residues. DNA for the CDR3: TGTGCCACCCGGACTAGCGGTATAACGGCCCAGTACTTC. Translated, it gives CATRTSGITAQYF.

This chain joins TRBV12-3 or TRBV12-4 and TRBJ2-1, with D possibly being TRBD1 (6 bases). V lost 3 bases to trimming and J lost 10 bases, with 10 bases between them. The length of the CDR3 is 12 residues. The CDR3: CASSLGAGEQFF. In DNA form, the CDR3 reads TGTGCCAGCAGTTTGGGGGCTGGAGAGCAGTTCTTC.

As to this clonotype: Likely a read error: the CDR3 ends without its conserved phenylalanine or tryptophan. No DNA is shown, since the ends of the CDR3 on it are uncertain; the CDR3 is the one TCRdb lists. This rearrangement joins TRBV5-1 to TRBJ2-5; the table gives TRBD1 as D, unverified against the DNA. In germline, CDR1 is SGHRS, CDR2 YFSETQ. The CDR3 is 8 residues long, counting both termini. The CDR3 loop reads CASSLAPG.

This chain links TRBV29-1 with TRBJ2-1; D ambiguous. CDR1 and CDR2 from the germline V gene are SQVTM and ANQGSEA. V was shortened by 8 bases and J by 3 bases, with 8 bases between the two germline ends. CDR3 size: 11 residues. The CDR3 spells CSLTIYNEQFF. CDR3 in DNA: TGCAGCCTCACGATCTACAATGAGCAGTTCTTC.

The chain combines TRBV7-9 with TRBJ1-5; no firm D call. Germline CDR1 reads SEHNR; CDR2 reads FQNEAQ (reference sequence). The CDR3 has 13 residues. The V and J ends lost 1 base and 3 bases respectively, with 4 bases between them. The CDR3 DNA reads as TGTGCCAGCAGCTTAGGGGACAATCAGCCCCAGCATTTT. Translation: CASSLGDNQPQHF.

V and J are TRBV29-1 and TRBJ1-1; D uncertain. Per the germline V gene, CDR1 is SQVTM and CDR2 is ANQGSEA. This CDR3 region has 15 residues. Between the trimmed V and J ends, which lost 6 bases and 4 bases, there was a span of 21 bases. The CDR3 nucleotides are TGCAGCGTCGCTCCAGATGTGGAGTTAGTCACTGAAGCTTTCTTT. Translated: CSVAPDVELVTEAFF.

This clonotype was observed a single time. The chain is built from TRBV2 and TRBJ2-3; TRBD2 matches at 8 bases. The CDR3 loop spans 12 amino acids. The trim removed 6 bases at V and 7 bases at J, leaving 3 bases unmatched. CDR1 and CDR2 (germline): SNHLY, FYNNEI. The CDR3: CASRTGGYTQYF. The CDR3 DNA reads TGTGCCAGCAGGACGGGAGGGTATACGCAGTATTTT.

The chain carries TRBV20-1 and TRBJ1-6, with D possibly being TRBD1 (5 bases). This CDR3 is 13 amino acids long. Trimming stripped 1 base from V and 11 bases from J, with 12 bases between. The germline V gene has CDR1 DFQATT and CDR2 SNEGSKA (reference sequence). The CDR3 sequence: CSARAGGETPLHF. Here the CDR3 DNA reads TGCAGTGCTAGAGCTGGGGGGGAAACACCCCTCCACTTT.

A note on this clonotype: The germline gene is not matched at one end of the junction; a read error may be the cause. CDR3 in amino acids: CASSHATYNERFF. The CDR3 region has the DNA TGTGCCAGCAGCCATGCGACATACAATGAGCGGTTCTTC. This rearrangement joins TRBV7-2 to TRBJ2-1; no firm D call. The CDR3 extends over 13 amino acids. Germline CDR1 reads SGHTA; CDR2 reads FQGNSA.

The chain employs TRBV20-1 and TRBJ2-1; TRBD2 agrees at 7 bases. Per the germline V gene, CDR1 is DFQATT and CDR2 is SNEGSKA (reference sequence). The V and J ends lost 7 bases and 12 bases, in that order; junction bases with no gene match: 9. The CDR3 has 11 amino acids. The CDR3 sequence: CSVGVAGGQFF. The DNA for the CDR3 is TGCAGTGTTGGAGTAGCGGGTGGGCAGTTCTTC.

The chain recombines TRBV20-1 with TRBJ1-1, with D perhaps TRBD1 (5 bases). Trimming left V 5 bases short and J 1 base short, with 14 bases between. The CDR3 extends over 14 amino acids. In germline, CDR1 is DFQATT, CDR2 SNEGSKA (reference sequence). The CDR3 region is CSARTEGRNTEAFF. CDR3 nucleotides: TGCAGTGCTCGCACCGAGGGGAGGAACACTGAAGCTTTCTTT.

The J gene is TRBJ2-1, the V gene TRBV5-1; perhaps TRBD1 as D (5 bases). V lost 3 bases, J lost 6 bases, and 7 bases lay in between. Per germline, CDR1 SGHRS and CDR2 YFSETQ. CDR3 length: 12 amino acids. The chain's CDR3 is CASSYRTNEQFF. DNA for the CDR3: TGCGCCAGCAGCTACAGGACCAATGAGCAGTTCTTC. The variable domain in full, completed from reference TRBV5-1 and TRBJ2-1, reads KAGVTQTPRYLIKTRGQQVTLSCSPISGHRSVSWYQQTPGQGLQFLFEYFSETQRNKGNFPGRFSGRQFSNSRSEMNVSTLELGDSALYLCASSYRTNEQFFGPGTRLTVL.

The CDR3 nucleotides are TGTGCCAGCAGCGCGAGTAGCGGGAGCACAGATACGCAGTATTTT. The encoded protein is CASSASSGSTDTQYF. The chain uses TRBV7-3 and TRBJ2-3; TRBD2 agrees at 7 bases. Germline V CDR1 and CDR2: SGHTA, FQGTGA. The CDR3 is 15 amino acids. V dropped 5 bases and J dropped 0; count of bases not matched to a gene: 5.

The gene calls are TRBV9 and TRBJ1-6, with D possibly matching TRBD1 (6 bases). The V and J ends lost 4 bases and 9 bases respectively, with 20 bases between them. The CDR3 loop spans 16 amino acids. Germline V gene sequence: CDR1 SGDLS, CDR2 YYNGEE. CDR3 amino acids: CASSPFGGGGISPLHF. The CDR3 nucleotides read TGTGCCAGCAGCCCCTTCGGAGGGGGAGGAATTTCACCCCTCCACTTT.

This rearrangement joins TRBV7-9 to TRBJ1-1; a possible D gene is TRBD1 (5 bases). The germline CDR1 and CDR2 sequences are SEHNR and FQNEAQ (reference sequence). Trimming pared 6 bases from V and 3 bases from J, leaving 11 bases between. The CDR3 contains 13 residues. The CDR3 here is CASSSPGDTEAFF. DNA of the CDR3: TGTGCCAGCAGTTCACCGGGGGACACTGAAGCTTTCTTT.

This rearrangement joins TRBV7-8 to TRBJ2-7; weak D call: TRBD1 (5 bases). Germline values: CDR1 SGHVS, CDR2 FQNEAQ. Between the trimmed V and J ends, which lost 1 base and 1 base, there was a span of 17 bases. This CDR3 comprises 17 residues. The CDR3 sequence is CASSLDGQGYLSYEQYF. In DNA form, the CDR3 reads TGTGCCAGCAGCTTAGATGGGCAGGGTTATTTGTCCTACGAGCAGTACTTC.

This clonotype came up many times. The genes are TRBV5-5 and TRBJ2-7; 9 bases align to TRBD1. There are 13 residues in the CDR3. V dropped 4 bases and J dropped 7; count of bases not matched to a gene: 6. Germline CDR1 is SGHKS and CDR2 is YYEKEE (reference sequence). The CDR3 here is CASSLGTGLEQYF. The CDR3 DNA follows: TGTGCCAGCAGCCTTGGGACAGGGTTAGAGCAGTACTTC.